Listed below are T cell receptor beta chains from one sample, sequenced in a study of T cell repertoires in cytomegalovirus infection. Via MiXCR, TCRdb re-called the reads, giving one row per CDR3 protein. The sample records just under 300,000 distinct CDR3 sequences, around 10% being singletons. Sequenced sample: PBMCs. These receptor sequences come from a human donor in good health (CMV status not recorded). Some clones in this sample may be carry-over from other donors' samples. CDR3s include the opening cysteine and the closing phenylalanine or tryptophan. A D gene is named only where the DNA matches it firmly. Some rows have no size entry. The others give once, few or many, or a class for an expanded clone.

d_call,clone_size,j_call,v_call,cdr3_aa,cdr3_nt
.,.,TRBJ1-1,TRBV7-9,CASSRGRRTYMNTEAFF,TGTGCCAGCAGCCGAGGCAGACGGACTTACATGAACACTGAAGCTTTCTTT
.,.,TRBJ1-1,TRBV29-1,CSVRHVGGTEAFF,TGCAGCGTTAGACACGTCGGAGGGACTGAAGCTTTCTTT
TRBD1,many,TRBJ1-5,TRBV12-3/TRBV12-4,CASSLTGDFGNQPQHF,TGTGCCAGCAGTTTAACAGGGGATTTTGGCAATCAGCCCCAGCATTTT
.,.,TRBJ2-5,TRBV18,CASSPQGGVTQYF,TGTGCCAGCTCACCGCAGGGCGGGGTGACCCAGTACTTC
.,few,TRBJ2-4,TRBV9,CASSVSGSAKNIQYF,TGTGCCAGCAGCGTATCGGGGTCAGCCAAAAACATTCAGTACTTC
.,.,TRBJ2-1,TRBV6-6,CASSYRGPDRPYNEQFF,TGTGCCAGCAGTTACCGGGGTCCGGATAGGCCCTACAATGAGCAGTTCTTC
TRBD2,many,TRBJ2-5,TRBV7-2,CASSLEGLAAYQETQYF,TGTGCCAGCAGCTTAGAGGGACTAGCGGCGTACCAAGAGACCCAGTACTTC
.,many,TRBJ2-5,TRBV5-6,CASSLNSPGETQYF,TGTGCCAGCAGCTTGAACTCACCGGGGGAGACCCAGTACTTC
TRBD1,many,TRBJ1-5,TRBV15,CATSIRTGVSQPQHF,TGTGCCACCAGCATACGGACAGGGGTCTCTCAGCCCCAGCATTTT
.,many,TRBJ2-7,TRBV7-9,CASSLGTHSYEQYF,TGTGCCAGCAGCTTAGGGACTCATTCCTACGAGCAGTACTTC
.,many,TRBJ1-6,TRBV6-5,CASSSESSYNSPLHF,TGTGCCAGCAGTTCGGAGAGCTCCTATAATTCACCCCTCCACTTT
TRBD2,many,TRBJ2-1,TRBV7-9,CASSFWGLGNEQFF,TGTGCCAGCAGCTTCTGGGGACTAGGGAATGAGCAGTTCTTC
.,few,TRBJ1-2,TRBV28,CASSQGHRGGYTF,TGTGCCAGCAGTCAGGGACATCGGGGAGGCTACACCTTC
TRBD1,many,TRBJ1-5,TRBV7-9,CASSFTTGTGGQPQHF,TGTGCCAGCAGCTTTACTACAGGGACAGGGGGCCAGCCCCAGCATTTT
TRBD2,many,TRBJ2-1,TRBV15,CASQRGSYNEQFF,TGTGCCAGCCAGCGGGGGTCCTACAATGAGCAGTTCTTC
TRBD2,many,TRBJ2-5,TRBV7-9,CAGGGLAGALGETQYF,TGTGCCGGCGGGGGGCTAGCGGGGGCCCTCGGAGAGACCCAGTACTTC
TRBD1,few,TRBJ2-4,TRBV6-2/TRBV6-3,CASSYSTDRLGIKNIQYF,TGTGCCAGCAGTTACTCGACGGACAGGTTAGGGATCAAAAACATTCAGTACTTC
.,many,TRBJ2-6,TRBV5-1,CASSLGSSGANVLTF,TGCGCCAGCAGCTTGGGTAGCTCTGGGGCCAACGTCCTGACTTTC
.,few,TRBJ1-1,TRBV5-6,CASSLGVVNTEAFF,TGTGCCAGCAGCTTGGGGGTAGTGAACACTGAAGCTTTCTTT
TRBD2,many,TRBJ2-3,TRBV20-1,CSARTGTSAADTQYF,TGCAGTGCTAGGACCGGGACTAGCGCAGCAGATACGCAGTATTTT
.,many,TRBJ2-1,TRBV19,CASSITMRAHEQFF,TGTGCCAGTAGTATAACTATGAGGGCCCATGAGCAGTTCTTC
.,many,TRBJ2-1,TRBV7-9,CASTSWSDEQFF,TGTGCCAGCACCAGTTGGTCGGATGAGCAGTTCTTC
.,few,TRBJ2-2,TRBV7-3,CASSLTAGADTGELFF,TGTGCCAGCAGCTTAACTGCGGGGGCGGACACCGGGGAGCTGTTTTTT
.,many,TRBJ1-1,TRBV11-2,CASSELRGGTEAFF,TGTGCCAGCAGCGAGCTGCGTGGTGGTACTGAAGCTTTCTTT
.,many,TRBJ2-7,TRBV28,CASSFMGGPYEQYF,TGTGCCAGCAGTTTTATGGGGGGACCCTACGAGCAGTACTTC
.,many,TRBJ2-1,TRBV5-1,CASSEGASSYNEQFF,TGCGCCAGCAGCGAGGGAGCGAGCTCCTACAATGAGCAGTTCTTC
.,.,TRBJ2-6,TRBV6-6,CASSPLLGGASGANVLTF,TGTGCCAGCAGCCCGCTTCTGGGGGGGGCCTCTGGGGCCAACGTCCTGACTTTC
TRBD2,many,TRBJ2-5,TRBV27,CASRRSGGDETQYF,TGTGCCAGCAGGCGAAGCGGGGGGGATGAGACCCAGTACTTC
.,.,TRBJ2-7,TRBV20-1,CSASWTATYEQYF,TGCAGTGCTAGTTGGACGGCAACCTACGAGCAGTACTTC
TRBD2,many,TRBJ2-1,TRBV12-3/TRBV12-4,CASSLGGGGGNEQFF,TGTGCCAGCAGTTTAGGCGGGGGGGGGGGAAATGAGCAGTTCTTC
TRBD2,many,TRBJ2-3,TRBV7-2,CASSSPGTSGGTQYF,TGTGCCAGCAGCTCGCCCGGGACTAGCGGGGGCACGCAGTATTTT
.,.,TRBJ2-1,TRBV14,CASSQVLGGNNEQFF,TGTGCCAGCAGCCAAGTCCTCGGGGGCAACAATGAGCAGTTCTTC
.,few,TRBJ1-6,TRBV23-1,CASSHLCSIGSPLHF,TGCGCCAGCAGTCATTTGTGCTCCATCGGGTCACCCCTCCACTTT
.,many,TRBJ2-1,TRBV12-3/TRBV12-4,CASSSRGGARSNEQFF,TGTGCCAGCAGTTCAAGAGGGGGGGCGAGGAGCAATGAGCAGTTCTTC
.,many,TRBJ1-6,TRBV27,CASSFSRPLRSPLHF,TGTGCCAGCAGTTTTTCCCGACCGCTTAGGTCACCCCTCCACTTT
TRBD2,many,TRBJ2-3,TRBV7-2,CASSFPGLATDTQYF,TGTGCCAGCAGCTTCCCGGGACTAGCAACCGATACGCAGTATTTT
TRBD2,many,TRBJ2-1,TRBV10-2,CASSPGLERVNEQFF,TGCGCCAGCAGTCCCGGACTAGAGAGGGTGAATGAGCAGTTCTTC
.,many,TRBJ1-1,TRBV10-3,CAISELGANTEAFF,TGTGCCATCAGTGAGTTAGGGGCTAACACTGAAGCTTTCTTT
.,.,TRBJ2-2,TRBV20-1,CSVAGQGNTGELFF,TGCAGTGTTGCGGGTCAGGGGAACACCGGGGAGCTGTTTTTT